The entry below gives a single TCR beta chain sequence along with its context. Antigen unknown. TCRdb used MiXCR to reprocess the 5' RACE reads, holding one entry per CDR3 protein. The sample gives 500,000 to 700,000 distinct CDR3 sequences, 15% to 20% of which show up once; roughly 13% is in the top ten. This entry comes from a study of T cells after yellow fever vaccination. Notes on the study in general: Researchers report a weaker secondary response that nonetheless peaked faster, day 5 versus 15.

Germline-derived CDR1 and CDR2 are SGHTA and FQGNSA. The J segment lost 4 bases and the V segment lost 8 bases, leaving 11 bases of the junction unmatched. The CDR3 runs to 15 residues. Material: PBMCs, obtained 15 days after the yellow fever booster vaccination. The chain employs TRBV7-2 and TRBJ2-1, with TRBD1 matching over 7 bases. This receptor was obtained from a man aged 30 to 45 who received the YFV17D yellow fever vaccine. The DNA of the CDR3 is TGTGCCAGCGCCCTCCTCGGGACAGCGTACAATGAGCAGTTCTTC. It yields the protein CASALLGTAYNEQFF.